These 8 T cell receptor beta chains came from one sample sequenced in a study of human T cells and chemical hapten exposure. TCRdb processed the RACE reads anew with MiXCR; each CDR3 protein has one entry. The sample has about 54,000 distinct CDR3 sequences; more than 9% are singletons. Time point reported: patch test 2, 6 weeks after DPC sensitization. Treatment here: therapeutic diphenylcyclopropenone sensitization with weekly scalp DPC. Specimen: whole blood, collected in connection with sensitization to the hapten diphenylcyclopropenone (DPC). The receptors come from a woman in her forties or fifties with alopecia areata. Some clones in this sample may be carry-over from other donors' samples.

The V gene is TRBV12-3 or TRBV12-4, the J gene TRBJ2-1; D possibly corresponds to TRBD2 (6 bases). The CDR3 sequence is 13 residues long. V was clipped by 6 bases and J by 6 bases, with 12 bases between them. The CDR3 loop reads CASRLETSNEQFF. CDR3 DNA sequence: TGTGCCAGCAGACTTGAGACTAGCAATGAGCAGTTCTTC.

The table lists this clonotype with a few counts. The genes are TRBV28 and TRBJ1-5; 9 positions match TRBD1. CDR1 and CDR2 from the germline V gene are MDHEN and SYDVKM. CDR3 length: 14 amino acids. Trimming cost V 6 bases and J 6 bases; bases outside gene matches: 6. The CDR3: CASSTGTGIQPQHF. The CDR3 DNA is TGTGCCAGCAGCACCGGGACAGGGATTCAGCCCCAGCATTTT.

The chain has TRBV7-2 and TRBJ2-3, with 12 nucleotides matching TRBD2. This CDR3 comprises 17 residues. V shed 5 bases and J 10 bases; nucleotides not matched to a gene: 16. Germline assignment: CDR1 SGHTA and CDR2 FQGNSA. The CDR3 DNA reads as TGTGCCAGCAGCCGCTCGGGACTAGCGGGTATGCAGAGATCGCAGTATTTT. This gives the protein CASSRSGLAGMQRSQYF.

This clonotype was picked up one time. This chain joins TRBV29-1 and TRBJ2-1; 8 bases fit TRBD1. Germline-derived CDR1 and CDR2 are SQVTM and ANQGSEA. This CDR3 spans 15 amino acids. V lost 6 bases to trimming and J lost 6 bases; unmatched junction nucleotides: 13. The DNA of the CDR3 is TGCAGCGTGCCGGCCCAAAGGACAGGGCTCAATGAGCAGTTCTTC. Its translation is CSVPAQRTGLNEQFF.

The J gene is TRBJ2-7, the V gene TRBV7-8, with 8 bases matching TRBD2. Per the germline V gene, CDR1 is SGHVS and CDR2 is FQNEAQ. The junction had 2 bases not matched to a gene; V was cut back by 5 bases and J by 2 bases. The CDR3 has 13 amino acids. The CDR3 sequence is CASSAGLAYEQYF. CDR3 DNA sequence: TGTGCCAGCAGCGCGGGACTAGCCTACGAGCAGTACTTC.

V and J are TRBV21-1 and TRBJ2-5; the table's TRBD1 call for D was not verified on the DNA. TRBV21-1 counts as a pseudogene. The CDR3 totals 16 residues. The CDR3 reads CASSPSGEPPQETQYF. The CDR3 DNA follows: TGTGCCAGCAGTCCCAGCGGAGAGCCCCCTCAAGAGACCCAGTACTTC.

The sample holds a few counts of this clonotype. The germline gene is not matched at one end of the junction; a read error may be the cause. The chain has TRBV7-8 and TRBJ2-1; 12 bases align to TRBD1. CDR1 and CDR2 (germline): SGHVS, FQNEAQ. The CDR3 loop spans 14 amino acids. Written as DNA, the CDR3 is TGTGCCAGCAGGCCGGGACAGGGGGCCCCTGTGATCATCTTC. It translates to CASRPGQGAPVIIF. The variable domain in full, completed from reference TRBV7-8 and TRBJ2-1, reads GAGVSQSPRYKVAKRGQDVALRCDPISGHVSLFWYQQALGQGPEFLTYFQNEAQLDKSGLPSDRFFAERPEGSVSTLKIQRTQQEDSAVYLCASRPGQGAPVIIFGPGTRLTVL.

This clonotype has only a few counts. The gene calls are TRBV11-2 and TRBJ1-3; D is unclear. The CDR3 is made up of 15 amino acids. V was shortened by 5 bases and J by 4 bases, with 15 bases between the two germline ends. Germline lookup yields CDR1 SGHAT and CDR2 FQNNGV. CDR3 in DNA: TGTGCCAGCAGCCGGAATTCGGGGAGCGGAAACACCATATATTTT. Residues: CASSRNSGSGNTIYF. Variable domain in full (rest from reference TRBV11-2 and TRBJ1-3): EAGVAQSPRYKIIEKRQSVAFWCNPISGHATLYWYQQILGQGPKLLIQFQNNGVVDDSQLPKDRFSAERLKGVDSTLKIQPAKLEDSAVYLCASSRNSGSGNTIYFGEGSWLTVV.